What follows is one TCR beta chain and its context. Its antigen is not known. The data originate from a study of shared clonotypes between healthy human individuals. Study summary: CD4 naive cells filled three plates per donor, CD4 memory three, CD8 naive two and CD8 memory one.

The germline CDR1 and CDR2 sequences are SQVTM and ANQGSEA. The CDR3 is 11 residues long. V lost 3 bases, J lost 3 bases, and 5 bases lay in between. The assay was immunoSEQ multiplex PCR, and TCRdb's table has in-frame clones only and misses some. The table has 950,000 to 1,200,000 clones, about 80% seen once; the top ten hold 0.89%. Each of the donors was a healthy adult who was HIV-negative and had not had a recent acute infection or vaccination. Study results and limitations: The study found about 5% of naive CD4 clonotypes shared across a handful of donors. Rarefaction analysis demonstrated incomplete sorted-subset sequencing notwithstanding large depth.

The source of this sequence is a man younger than 35 in good health. Some clones in this sample may be carry-over from other donors' samples. The sample consisted of memory CD4+ T cells from PBMCs. The subset denotes: CD45RA-negative fraction. The rearrangement links TRBV29-1 to TRBJ1-1; unclear D gene. Written as DNA, the CDR3 is TGCAGCGTTGATTGGTACACTGAAGCTTTCTTT. This codes for CSVDWYTEAFF.